This entry features one T cell receptor (beta chain) sequence. Its antigen is as yet unknown. Only one heparinised blood draw was taken per donor, and its volume averaged around 100 mL. The purity of all sorted populations exceeded 98%. CDR1 and CDR2 (germline): SGDLS, YYNGEE. The J segment lost 0 bases and the V segment lost 5 bases, leaving 6 bases of the junction unmatched. This CDR3 region has 17 residues. This sample was included in a study of beta chain features in type 1 diabetes. Study-wide background: Examination of sorted cells across all samples involved around 100,000,000 cells. Study-wide results and limits: A moderate, significant TCRB CDR3 shortening appeared in type 1 diabetes across four CD4+ subsets.

The investigators reverse transcribed all of the isolated RNA, so they sequenced expressed TCRB transcripts. Naive, central memory and regulatory T cell samples averaged about 3.57 million immunoSEQ reads each. TCRdb's table, derived via immunoSEQ multiplex PCR, lists solely in-frame clones and lacks some. This table has approximately 730,000 clones, 13% appearing once. The chain is built from TRBV9 and TRBJ2-1; TRBD2 agrees at 12 bases. Sequenced: naive CD4+ T cells from blood. This clonotype originated in a young man with type 1 diabetes. The CDR3 region is CASRPLAGGSSYNEQFF. The CDR3, as DNA: TGTGCCAGCAGGCCACTAGCGGGGGGCAGCTCCTACAATGAGCAGTTCTTC.